The 14 T cell receptor beta chains below all came from one sample that was sequenced in a study of human T cells and chemical hapten exposure. This sample's time point: patch test 1, 2 weeks after DPC sensitization. Treatment denoted: therapeutic diphenylcyclopropenone sensitization with weekly scalp DPC. TCRdb fed the RACE reads into MiXCR, producing one record per CDR3 protein. The sample holds around 99,000 distinct CDR3 sequences, roughly 12% seen once. This specimen consisted of whole blood, obtained in connection with sensitization to the hapten diphenylcyclopropenone (DPC). The receptors stem from a woman aged 40 to 50 with alopecia areata. Some clones in this sample may be carry-over from other donors' samples.

The rearrangement links TRBV11-2 to TRBJ2-3; 12 bases are shared with TRBD2. The germline gives CDR1 SGHAT, CDR2 FQNNGV. The CDR3 length is 15 residues. Unmatched junction bases numbered 5, after V lost 4 bases and J lost 6 bases. In DNA, the CDR3 is TGTGCCAGCAGCTCTAGCGGGAGGGCCAGGGATACGCAGTATTTT. Its protein product is CASSSSGRARDTQYF. Full variable domain (outside the CDR3, taken from reference TRBV11-2 and TRBJ2-3): EAGVAQSPRYKIIEKRQSVAFWCNPISGHATLYWYQQILGQGPKLLIQFQNNGVVDDSQLPKDRFSAERLKGVDSTLKIQPAKLEDSAVYLCASSSSGRARDTQYFGPGTRLTVL.

CDR3 residues: CASSLESEQYF. As DNA, the CDR3 is TGTGCCAGCAGCTTGGAGTCCGAGCAGTACTTC. The V call is TRBV7-9, the J call TRBJ2-7, with no clear D. Looked up from germline, CDR1 is SEHNR and CDR2 is FQNEAQ (reference sequence). V gave up 3 bases and J gave up 6 bases, with 6 bases separating them. The CDR3 is 11 amino acids. The whole variable domain, remainder taken from reference TRBV7-9 and TRBJ2-7, is DTGVSQNPRHKITKRGQNVTFRCDPISEHNRLYWYRQTLGQGPEFLTYFQNEAQLEKSRLLSDRFSAERPKGSFSTLEIQRTEQGDSAMYLCASSLESEQYFGPGTRLTVT.

The gene calls are TRBV29-1 and TRBJ1-2; D not certain. The germline V gene encodes CDR1 SQVTM and CDR2 ANQGSEA. CDR3 length: 12 amino acids. Trimming left V 7 bases short and J 8 bases short, with 17 bases between. This chain's CDR3 is CSASPASRGYTF. In DNA form, the CDR3 reads TGCAGCGCCTCCCCGGCTTCGCGAGGCTACACCTTC.

The chain has TRBV20-1 and TRBJ1-1, with a weak D call TRBD1 (6 bases). The germline V gene has CDR1 DFQATT and CDR2 SNEGSKA (reference sequence). The V gene lost 5 bases and the J gene lost 4 bases, with 17 bases spanning the gap. This CDR3 is built from 14 residues. CDR3 nucleotides: TGCAGTGCTTTACTGCAGCAGGGGTCCACTGAAGCTTTCTTT. Encoded protein: CSALLQQGSTEAFF.

The DNA for the CDR3 is TGTGCCAGCAGCTTCACGGATAACACCGGGGAGCTGTTTTTT. Amino acid sequence: CASSFTDNTGELFF. This chain connects TRBV7-2 to TRBJ2-2; D gene unclear. Trimming left V 3 bases short and J 2 bases short, with 7 bases between. CDR1 SGHTA and CDR2 FQGNSA come from the germline V gene. The CDR3 runs 14 residues. The full variable domain, completed using reference TRBV7-2 and TRBJ2-2, is GAGVSQSPSNKVTEKGKDVELRCDPISGHTALYWYRQSLGQGLEFLIYFQGNSAPDKSGLPSDRFSAERTGGSVSTLTIQRTQQEDSAVYLCASSFTDNTGELFFGEGSRLTVL.

This chain links TRBV6-4 with TRBJ1-1; D is uncertain. Germline assignment: CDR1 MRHNA and CDR2 SNTAGT. This CDR3 contains 14 residues. V lost 4 bases and J lost 1, with 10 bases in between. Here the CDR3 DNA reads TGTGCCAGCAGTGTCGACACTTCGAACACTGAAGCTTTCTTT. It encodes CASSVDTSNTEAFF.

This clonotype was detected many times. The chain recombines TRBV29-1 with TRBJ2-5; D may be TRBD2 (5 bases). The CDR3 runs to 12 residues. Germline V CDR1 and CDR2: SQVTM, ANQGSEA. V was clipped by 3 bases and J by 6 bases, with 11 bases between them. CDR3 residues: CSVDGNGKTQYF. CDR3 bases: TGCAGCGTTGACGGGAACGGAAAGACCCAGTACTTC.

The rearrangement links TRBV4-1 to TRBJ2-7; TRBD1 agrees at 9 bases. With V trimmed by 4 bases and J by 2 bases, 12 bases remained unmatched. CDR3 size: 17 residues. CDR1 and CDR2 from the germline V gene are MGHRA and YSYEKL. The chain's CDR3 is CASSRDFYRDRAYEQYF. The DNA for the CDR3 is TGCGCCAGCAGCCGGGACTTCTACCGGGACAGGGCCTACGAGCAGTACTTC.

At least ten counts were recorded for this clonotype. The chain couples TRBV9 to TRBJ2-7; D gene uncertain. From germline, CDR1 is SGDLS and CDR2 YYNGEE. V lost 1 base and J lost 7, with 12 bases in between. The CDR3 contains 13 residues. CDR3 region: CASSVNAAAEQYF. CDR3 bases: TGTGCCAGCAGCGTAAATGCCGCCGCGGAGCAGTACTTC.

In this sample, this clonotype turned up a few times. The rearrangement uses TRBV30 and TRBJ2-7, with 8 bases aligning to TRBD2. CDR3 length: 14 amino acids. Trimming took 5 bases from V and 1 from J; bases not matched to a gene: 7. Germline loops: CDR1 GTSNPN, CDR2 SVGIG (reference sequence). CDR3 region: CAWSRTSYSYEQYF. The DNA for the CDR3 is TGTGCCTGGTCCCGGACTAGCTATTCCTACGAGCAGTACTTC.

There are a few counts of this clonotype. This chain uses TRBV7-8 with TRBJ2-5, with a possible D match to TRBD2 (6 bases). The germline V gene encodes CDR1 SGHVS and CDR2 FQNEAQ. The V gene lost 5 bases and the J gene lost 3 bases, with 19 bases spanning the gap. CDR3 length equals 16 residues. The CDR3 coding sequence is TGTGCCAGCAGCCCCCGGGGGATGGGGCAGAAAGAGACCCAGTACTTC. As protein: CASSPRGMGQKETQYF.

The chain employs TRBV11-2 and TRBJ2-7; 7 nucleotides agree with TRBD2. Germline values: CDR1 SGHAT, CDR2 FQNNGV. The V and J ends lost 5 bases and 6 bases, in that order; junction bases with no gene match: 4. The CDR3 has 12 amino acids. CDR3 residues: CASSGTTIEQYF. In DNA form, the CDR3 reads TGTGCCAGCAGCGGGACTACTATCGAGCAGTACTTC.

This clonotype has a count of ten or more. The gene calls are TRBV13 and TRBJ2-1, with 11 bases fitting TRBD2. CDR3 size: 19 residues. CDR1 is PRHDT, CDR2 FYEKMQ, per germline (reference sequence). Germline trimming cut 1 base from V and 9 bases from J; bases unmatched to any gene: 17. The CDR3 bases are TGTGCCAGCAGCTTAGTAGGGCTAGCGGGAGGATTCCTTGGGATTGAGCAGTTCTTC. It encodes CASSLVGLAGGFLGIEQFF.

The table lists this clonotype with a few counts. This chain joins TRBV7-2 and TRBJ2-1, with D uncertain. The CDR3 runs to 15 residues. CDR1 SGHTA and CDR2 FQGNSA come from the germline V gene. Trimming removed 4 bases from V and 2 bases from J, with 12 bases in between. The CDR3 sequence: CASSWVVAPYNEQFF. CDR3 DNA sequence: TGTGCCAGCAGCTGGGTGGTTGCCCCCTACAATGAGCAGTTCTTC.